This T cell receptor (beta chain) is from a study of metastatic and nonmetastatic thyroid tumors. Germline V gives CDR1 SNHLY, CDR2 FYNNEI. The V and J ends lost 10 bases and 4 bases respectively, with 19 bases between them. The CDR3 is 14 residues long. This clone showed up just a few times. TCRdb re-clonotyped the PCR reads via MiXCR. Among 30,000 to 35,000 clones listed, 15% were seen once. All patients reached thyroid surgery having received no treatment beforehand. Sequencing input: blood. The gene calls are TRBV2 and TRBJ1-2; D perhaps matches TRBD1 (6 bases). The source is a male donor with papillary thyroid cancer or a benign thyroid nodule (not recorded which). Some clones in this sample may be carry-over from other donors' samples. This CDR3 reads CATIKRAGVYGYTF. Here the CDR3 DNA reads TGTGCCACCATCAAGAGGGCAGGGGTCTATGGCTACACCTTC.